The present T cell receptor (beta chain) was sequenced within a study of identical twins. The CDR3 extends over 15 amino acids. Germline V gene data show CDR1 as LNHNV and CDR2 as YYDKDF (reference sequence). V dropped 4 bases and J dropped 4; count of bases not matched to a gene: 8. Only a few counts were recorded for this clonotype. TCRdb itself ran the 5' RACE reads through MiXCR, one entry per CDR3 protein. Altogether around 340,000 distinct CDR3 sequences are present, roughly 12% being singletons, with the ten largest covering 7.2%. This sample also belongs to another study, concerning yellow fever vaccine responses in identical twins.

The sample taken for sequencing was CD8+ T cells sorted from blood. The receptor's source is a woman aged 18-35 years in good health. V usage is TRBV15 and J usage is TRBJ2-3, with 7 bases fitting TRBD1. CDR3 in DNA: TGTGCCACCAGCACGAGACAGGGTGTCGCAGATACGCAGTATTTT. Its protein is CATSTRQGVADTQYF. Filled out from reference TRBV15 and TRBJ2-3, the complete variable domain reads DAMVIQNPRYQVTQFGKPVTLSCSQTLNHNVMYWYQQKSSQAPKLLFHYYDKDFNNEADTPDNFQSRRPNTSFCFLDIRSPGLGDTAMYLCATSTRQGVADTQYFGPGTRLTVL.